The T cell receptor (beta chain) described here comes from a study of CD8 T cells in Susac syndrome. Study findings and constraints: The study admitted that it had a relatively small number of individuals in its TCR sequencing and HLA analysis.

When the RNA was reverse transcribed, random hexamers were used with an input of roughly 0.5 to 1 ug. TCRdb fed the immunoSEQ multiplex PCR reads into MiXCR, producing one record per CDR3 protein. The sample contains 110,000 or so distinct CDR3 sequences, 90% to 95% of which appear only once. In this sample, this clonotype turned up a few times. What it binds is unknown. This CDR3 has 12 residues. Trimming left V 3 bases short and J 10 bases short, with 7 bases between. Germline values: CDR1 SGHTA, CDR2 FQGNSA. Sequencing of TCR beta was undertaken in CD8+ and CD4+ T cells derived from blood. The TCR sequence derives from a human donor with multiple sclerosis. Sequencing input: CD4+ T cells from PBMCs. This chain links TRBV7-2 with TRBJ1-6; D call uncertain. Written as DNA, the CDR3 is TGTGCCAGCAGCTTTCCGGGATCACCCCTCCACTTT. Translation gives CASSFPGSPLHF. Variable domain in full (rest from reference TRBV7-2 and TRBJ1-6): GAGVSQSPSNKVTEKGKDVELRCDPISGHTALYWYRQSLGQGLEFLIYFQGNSAPDKSGLPSDRFSAERTGGSVSTLTIQRTQQEDSAVYLCASSFPGSPLHFGNGTRLTVT.